Below, one TCR beta chain is given with its context. These data originate in a study of blood T cell repertoires in COVID-19. For the study at large: The analysed material was cDNA or gDNA that came from T cells, B-cell-depleted T cells, or PBMCs.

TCRdb's copy holds only in-frame clones and misses some; the assay was immunoSEQ multiplex PCR. The data show some 200,000 clones, roughly nine tenths seen once. The CDR3 spans 13 residues. The V gene lost 7 bases and the J gene lost 3 bases, with 10 bases spanning the gap. Germline lookup yields CDR1 SNHLY and CDR2 FYNNEI. The chain is built from TRBV2 and TRBJ1-5; D is ambiguous. Sequencing used peripheral blood. The source is a man between 65 and 80 years old with acute or convalescent COVID-19. The CDR3 reads CASNWQNNQPQHF. In nucleotides, the CDR3 is TGTGCCAGCAATTGGCAGAACAATCAGCCCCAGCATTTT.